This T cell receptor (beta chain) was captured by sequencing in a study of beta chain features in type 1 diabetes. The table lists this clone with a few counts. As every portion of the isolated RNA was reverse transcribed, the sequencing read expressed TCRB transcripts. The assay was immunoSEQ multiplex PCR, and TCRdb's table has in-frame clones only and misses some. This table holds 400,000 to 500,000 clones, over 11% found once. The clonotype originates from a man aged 25 to 40 in good health. Sequenced: naive CD4+ T cells from blood.

The DNA of the CDR3 is TGTGCCAGCAGCGTAGTAATGCGGGACGGTGAAGCTTTCTTT. Amino acids: CASSVVMRDGEAFF. The chain links TRBV9 to TRBJ1-1, with D perhaps TRBD1 (5 bases). Trimming cost V 0 bases and J 7 bases, with 13 bases left between them. The CDR3 is 14 residues long. The germline V gene has CDR1 SGDLS and CDR2 YYNGEE.